The rows below give T cell receptor beta chains drawn from one sample of a study of CD8 T cells in ankylosing spondylitis. TCRdb re-called the 5' RACE reads through MiXCR, storing one row per CDR3 protein. The sample carries some 200,000 distinct CDR3 sequences, 13% recorded once. Sequencing input: blood, either unsorted or a sorted T cell fraction (not recorded which). The receptor set was obtained from a male donor with ankylosing spondylitis or in good health (not recorded which). Each CDR3 is given with its conserved first and last residue. A D gene is named only where the DNA matches it firmly. The size entry is marked missing in some rows and otherwise reads once, few, many or a size class.

j_call d_call v_call clone_size cdr3_aa cdr3_nt
TRBJ2-5 TRBD1 TRBV27 . CASSLSFPRGMETQYF TGTGCCAGCAGTTTATCGTTCCCCAGGGGGATGGAGACCCAGTACTTC
TRBJ2-7 TRBD1 TRBV20-1 few CSARGQGTYEQYF TGCAGTGCTCGCGGACAGGGAACATACGAGCAGTACTTC
TRBJ1-1 . TRBV11-3 few CASSLVDSPEAFF TGTGCCAGCAGCTTAGTGGACAGCCCGGAAGCTTTCTTT
TRBJ2-1 . TRBV3-1 . CASSQVGRGNEQFF TGTGCCAGCAGCCAAGTGGGGAGGGGGAATGAGCAGTTCTTC
TRBJ2-7 . TRBV18 . CASSPRDPYEQYF TGTGCCAGCTCACCACGGGATCCCTACGAGCAGTACTTC
TRBJ2-7 . TRBV12-3/TRBV12-4 many CASSFVGGYEQYF TGTGCCAGCAGTTTTGTAGGGGGATACGAGCAGTACTTC
TRBJ1-1 TRBD1 TRBV12-3/TRBV12-4 . CASRTQGATEAFF TGTGCCAGCAGAACACAGGGGGCGACTGAAGCTTTCTTT
TRBJ1-1 . TRBV5-1 . CASSLTGGLTEAFF TGCGCCAGCAGCTTGACCGGGGGCTTAACTGAAGCTTTCTTT
TRBJ1-1 . TRBV4-1 many CASSFIGNTEAFF TGCGCCAGCAGCTTTATCGGGAACACTGAAGCTTTCTTT
TRBJ1-1 TRBD1 TRBV3-1 . CASSRDREVEAFF TGTGCCAGCAGCCGGGACAGGGAGGTTGAAGCTTTCTTT
TRBJ2-2 . TRBV5-6 many CASSLPAEQETGELFF TGTGCCAGCAGCTTGCCAGCGGAACAAGAAACCGGGGAGCTGTTTTTT
TRBJ2-3 . TRBV7-9 . CASSLEGLSTDTQYF TGTGCCAGCAGCTTGGAGGGACTTAGCACAGATACGCAGTATTTT
TRBJ2-7 . TRBV4-1 many CASSAMGEQYF TGCGCCAGCAGCGCGATGGGGGAGCAGTACTTC
TRBJ1-2 . TRBV4-1 many CASSQGLPREYGYTF TGCGCCAGCAGCCAAGGCCTTCCAAGGGAGTATGGCTACACCTTC
TRBJ2-2 . TRBV6-5 few CASSHPPGTATGELFF TGTGCCAGCAGTCACCCCCCGGGGACTGCCACCGGGGAGCTGTTTTTT
TRBJ1-1 . TRBV7-9 . CASSLVGGALENTEAFF TGTGCCAGCAGCTTAGTCGGGGGGGCGCTTGAGAACACTGAAGCTTTCTTT
TRBJ2-3 . TRBV6-2/TRBV6-3 many CASSDPPTDTQYF TGTGCCAGCAGCGACCCCCCAACAGATACGCAGTATTTT
TRBJ2-5 . TRBV11-2 . CASSLVSRVRETQYF TGTGCCAGCAGCTTAGTTTCCCGGGTTCGGGAGACCCAGTACTTC
TRBJ2-5 . TRBV4-1 . CASSSLEGQETQYF TGCGCCAGCAGCTCCCTGGAAGGACAAGAGACCCAGTACTTC
TRBJ2-3 . TRBV12-3/TRBV12-4 few CASEGTISPTQYF TGTGCCAGCGAGGGGACGATCTCTCCCACGCAGTATTTT
TRBJ1-2 TRBD1 TRBV9 few CASKDRGRYGYTF TGTGCCAGCAAAGACAGGGGTCGATACGGCTACACCTTC
TRBJ2-5 . TRBV27 . CASSYGQGTAGGPETQYF TGTGCCAGCAGTTACGGACAGGGAACGGCGGGGGGGCCAGAGACCCAGTACTTC
TRBJ1-1 . TRBV18 few CASSPGINTEAFF TGTGCCAGCTCACCGGGTATTAACACTGAAGCTTTCTTT
TRBJ2-7 . TRBV12-3/TRBV12-4 many CASSLNYEQYF TGTGCCAGCAGCTTAAACTACGAGCAGTACTTC
TRBJ2-2 . TRBV19 . CASTLGANTGELFF TGTGCCAGCACTCTGGGGGCGAACACCGGGGAGCTGTTTTTT
TRBJ1-2 . TRBV29-1 few CSVETDSFPYGYTF TGCAGCGTTGAAACCGACAGCTTTCCCTATGGCTACACCTTC
TRBJ2-3 . TRBV27 few CASSLYSSTDTQYF TGTGCCAGCAGTTTATACTCCAGCACAGATACGCAGTATTTT
TRBJ1-2 TRBD1 TRBV4-1 few CASSQDPRTGGGYTF TGCGCCAGCAGCCAAGATCCGAGGACAGGGGGGGGCTACACCTTC
TRBJ1-2 TRBD1 TRBV14 many CASSSRGLKYGYTF TGTGCCAGCAGCAGCAGGGGGCTGAAGTATGGCTACACCTTC
TRBJ1-1 TRBD1 TRBV11-2 . CASTIVTGRGNTEAFF TGTGCCAGCACCATCGTGACAGGGAGAGGGAACACTGAAGCTTTCTTT
TRBJ2-3 . TRBV7-2 . CASSLVGSNTDTQYF TGTGCCAGCAGCTTAGTCGGGAGTAACACAGATACGCAGTATTTT
TRBJ2-1 TRBD2 TRBV20-1 . CSAWAGTSGSVHNEQFF TGCAGTGCCTGGGCTGGGACTAGCGGGAGCGTCCACAATGAGCAGTTCTTC
TRBJ2-3 . TRBV20-1 few CSARDLGRGSTDTQYF TGCAGTGCTAGAGATCTGGGCCGCGGAAGCACAGATACGCAGTATTTT
TRBJ2-1 TRBD1 TRBV13 . CASSPAGTGGYEQFF TGTGCCAGCAGCCCAGCCGGGACAGGGGGCTATGAGCAGTTCTTC
TRBJ1-1 . TRBV13 few CASSSGSPEAFF TGTGCCAGCAGCTCCGGGAGTCCTGAAGCTTTCTTT
TRBJ2-1 . TRBV12-3/TRBV12-4 many CASRSAGSGINEQFF TGTGCCAGCAGATCCGCGGGGTCAGGGATCAATGAGCAGTTCTTC
TRBJ1-1 . TRBV29-1 few CSVAGGLTEAFF TGCAGCGTTGCGGGGGGGCTCACTGAAGCTTTCTTT
TRBJ1-1 . TRBV6-6 . CASSYGSVEAFF TGTGCCAGCAGTTACGGGTCAGTTGAAGCTTTCTTT
TRBJ2-3 . TRBV7-2 many CASSLIRLSTDTQYF TGTGCCAGCAGCTTGATTAGACTATCCACAGATACGCAGTATTTT
TRBJ2-7 . TRBV20-1 many CSARKPGLLSYEQYF TGCAGTGCTAGGAAGCCTGGACTCCTCTCCTACGAGCAGTACTTC
TRBJ2-7 TRBD1 TRBV20-1 few CSARDGDRGDEQYF TGCAGTGCTAGAGACGGGGACAGGGGCGACGAGCAGTACTTC
TRBJ2-1 . TRBV12-3/TRBV12-4 . CASSLPRDTHNEQFF TGTGCCAGCAGTTTGCCTCGGGACACACACAATGAGCAGTTCTTC
TRBJ2-1 . TRBV5-1 many CASRRWRFYNEQFF TGCGCCAGCAGAAGATGGCGGTTCTACAATGAGCAGTTCTTC